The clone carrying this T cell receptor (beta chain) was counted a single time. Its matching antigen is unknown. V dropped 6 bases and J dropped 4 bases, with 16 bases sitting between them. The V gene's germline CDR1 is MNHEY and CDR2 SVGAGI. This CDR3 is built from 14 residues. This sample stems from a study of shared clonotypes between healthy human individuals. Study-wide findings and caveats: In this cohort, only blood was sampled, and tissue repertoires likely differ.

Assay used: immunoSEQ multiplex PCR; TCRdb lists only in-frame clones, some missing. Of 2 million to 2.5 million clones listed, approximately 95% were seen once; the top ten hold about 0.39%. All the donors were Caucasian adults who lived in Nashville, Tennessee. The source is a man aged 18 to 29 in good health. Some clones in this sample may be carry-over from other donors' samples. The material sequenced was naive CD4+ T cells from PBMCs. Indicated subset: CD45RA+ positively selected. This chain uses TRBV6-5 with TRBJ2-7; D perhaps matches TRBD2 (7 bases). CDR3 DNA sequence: TGTGCCAGCAGCCTCCCGGGGGGCCCTTACGAGCAGTACTTC. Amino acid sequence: CASSLPGGPYEQYF.